The 8 T cell receptor beta chains presented below share a single source sample, sequenced in a study of blood T cell repertoires in COVID-19. Data came from immunoSEQ multiplex PCR; TCRdb stores just in-frame clones and leaves some out. The sample includes about 93,000 clones, approximately 86% of them seen just once. The sample comprised peripheral blood. Receptor source: a woman older than 75 with acute or convalescent COVID-19.

This sequence joins TRBV2 and TRBJ1-4; 8 bases line up with TRBD1. This CDR3 spans 14 amino acids. Per germline, CDR1 SNHLY and CDR2 FYNNEI. V gave up 6 bases and J gave up 2 bases; unmatched junction bases: 2. The CDR3 sequence: CASRRTGTNEKLFF. CDR3 DNA sequence: TGTGCCAGCAGAAGGACAGGGACTAATGAAAAACTGTTTTTT.

This chain links TRBV9 with TRBJ2-5; 7 bases are shared with TRBD2. The J segment lost 5 bases and the V segment lost 0 bases, leaving 7 bases of the junction unmatched. CDR3 size: 15 residues. Germline assignment: CDR1 SGDLS and CDR2 YYNGEE. The CDR3 sequence is CASSVAGGEGETQYF. For the CDR3, the DNA is TGTGCCAGCAGCGTAGCGGGGGGAGAGGGGGAGACCCAGTACTTC.

This clone has just a few counts. V and J are TRBV2 and TRBJ1-2; 11 bases are shared with TRBD1. The CDR3 runs 15 residues. CDR1 SNHLY and CDR2 FYNNEI come from the germline V gene. Germline trimming cut 5 bases from V and 2 bases from J; bases unmatched to any gene: 4. CDR3 nucleotide sequence: TGTGCCAGCAGTCAGGACAGGGGGCACAACTATGGCTACACCTTC. Translation gives CASSQDRGHNYGYTF.

The V call is TRBV6-2 or TRBV6-3, the J call TRBJ2-3; 11 nucleotides match TRBD2. With V trimmed by 0 bases and J by 1 base, 3 bases remained unmatched. The length of the CDR3 is 17 residues. Germline values: CDR1 MNHEY, CDR2 SVGEGT. The CDR3 nucleotides are TGTGCCAGCAGTTACTCTAGCGGGGGGGCTCGCACAGATACGCAGTATTTT. Residues: CASSYSSGGARTDTQYF.

This clone has just one count. The chain uses TRBV5-1 and TRBJ2-1; TRBD2 aligns across 12 bases. Germline V gene data show CDR1 as SGHRS and CDR2 as YFSETQ. This CDR3 spans 17 amino acids. V shed 4 bases and J 9 bases; nucleotides not matched to a gene: 14. CDR3 loop: CASSTERTSGADAEQFF. CDR3 bases: TGCGCCAGCAGCACCGAGCGGACTAGCGGGGCGGACGCTGAGCAGTTCTTC.

The genes are TRBV28 and TRBJ1-6; 8 bases are a match to TRBD1. CDR3 size: 16 residues. V shed 2 bases, J shed 7 bases, and the junction held 7 bases outside the gene matches. The germline gives CDR1 MDHEN, CDR2 SYDVKM. The CDR3 sequence is CASSLITGGKNSPLHF. CDR3 DNA: TGTGCCAGCAGTTTAATTACAGGGGGTAAGAATTCACCCCTCCACTTT.

This clone turned up a few times. The J gene is TRBJ2-3, the V gene TRBV6-4, with D possibly TRBD1 on 6 matching bases. This CDR3 is 14 amino acids long. Looked up from germline, CDR1 is MRHNA and CDR2 is SNTAGT. Trimming shortened V by 3 bases and J by 0 bases, and 7 bases separated the two germline ends. CDR3: CASSERGSTDTQYF. The DNA for the CDR3 is TGTGCCAGCAGTGAGAGGGGGAGCACAGATACGCAGTATTTT.

V usage is TRBV3-1 (or the pseudogene TRBV3-2) and J usage is TRBJ2-3; TRBD2 matches at 13 bases. The CDR3 runs 17 residues. V lost 2 bases, J lost 4 bases, and 6 bases stayed unmatched. Germline V gene sequence: CDR1 LGHDT, CDR2 YNNKEL (reference sequence). CDR3 residues: CASSQPGLAGVSDTQYF. Here the CDR3 DNA reads TGTGCCAGCAGCCAACCCGGACTAGCGGGGGTGTCAGATACGCAGTATTTT.